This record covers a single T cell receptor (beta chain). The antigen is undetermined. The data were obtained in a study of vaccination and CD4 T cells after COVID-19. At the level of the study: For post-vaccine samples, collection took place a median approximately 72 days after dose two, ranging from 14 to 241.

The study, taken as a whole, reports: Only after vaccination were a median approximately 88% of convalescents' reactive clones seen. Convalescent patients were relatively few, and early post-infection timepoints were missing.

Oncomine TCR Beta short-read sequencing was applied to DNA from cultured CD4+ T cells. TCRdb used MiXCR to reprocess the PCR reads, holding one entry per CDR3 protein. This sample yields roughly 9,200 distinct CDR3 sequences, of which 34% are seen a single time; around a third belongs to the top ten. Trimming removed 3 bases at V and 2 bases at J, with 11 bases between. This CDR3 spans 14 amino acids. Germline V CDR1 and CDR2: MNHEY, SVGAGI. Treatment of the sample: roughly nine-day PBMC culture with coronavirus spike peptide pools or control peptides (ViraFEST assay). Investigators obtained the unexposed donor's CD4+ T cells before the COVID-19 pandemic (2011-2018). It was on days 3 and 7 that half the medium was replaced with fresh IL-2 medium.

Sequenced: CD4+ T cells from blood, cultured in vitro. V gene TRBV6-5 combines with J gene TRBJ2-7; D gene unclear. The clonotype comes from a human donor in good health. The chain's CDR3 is CASSYSPGPYEQYF. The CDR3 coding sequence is TGTGCCAGCAGTTATTCCCCGGGTCCCTACGAGCAGTACTTC.